The 9 T cell receptor beta chains presented below share a single source sample, sequenced in a study of blood T cell repertoires in COVID-19. The table came from immunoSEQ multiplex PCR; TCRdb's copy has only in-frame clones and leaves some out. The data show 310,000 or so clones, with around 87% seen just once and approximately 4% held by the top ten. The specimen sequenced was peripheral blood. These TCRs come from a woman aged 45-65 years with active or convalescent COVID-19.

The chain employs TRBV5-5 and TRBJ2-2; tentative D call: TRBD1 (5 bases). Trimming removed 5 bases from V and 7 bases from J, with 15 bases in between. The CDR3 is made up of 14 amino acids. Germline CDR1 and CDR2: SGHKS and YYEKEE (reference sequence). CDR3 protein: CASSLLGQGGELFF. The DNA of the CDR3 is TGTGCCAGCAGTCTACTGGGGCAAGGCGGGGAGCTGTTTTTT.

The V call is TRBV11-2, the J call TRBJ1-2, with D perhaps matching TRBD1 (6 bases). Germline V lookup: CDR1 SGHAT, CDR2 FQNNGV. The CDR3 length is 14 residues. V lost 5 bases to trimming and J lost 5 bases, with 15 bases between them. The CDR3 DNA reads as TGTGCCAGCAGCCCCCGGGGGGCGGATTATGGCTACACCTTC. Translation: CASSPRGADYGYTF.

The chain joins TRBV3-1 (or the pseudogene TRBV3-2) to TRBJ2-7; D ambiguous. The V gene's germline CDR1 is LGHDT and CDR2 YNNKEL (reference sequence). CDR3 size: 12 residues. Trimming cost V 2 bases and J 3 bases, with 5 bases left between them. The CDR3 is CASSQRSYEQYF. CDR3 coding DNA: TGTGCCAGCAGCCAAAGGAGCTACGAGCAGTACTTC.

The CDR3 nucleotides are TGTGCCAGCAGCCTCGAAGACTATACCAGACTCGAGACAGATACGCAGTATTTT. Residues: CASSLEDYTRLETDTQYF. The chain has TRBV7-3 and TRBJ2-3; perhaps TRBD2 as D (5 bases). CDR3 length: 18 amino acids. Germline loops: CDR1 SGHTA, CDR2 FQGTGA. The V gene lost 5 bases and the J gene lost 3 bases, with 24 bases spanning the gap.

The chain is built from TRBV5-4 and TRBJ1-2, with D possibly matching TRBD1 (5 bases). The V end lost 0 bases, the J end lost 7 bases, and 10 bases lay between the germline ends. The germline V gene has CDR1 SGHNT and CDR2 YYREEE (reference sequence). CDR3 size: 13 residues. This CDR3 reads CASSLGDSGGYTF. The CDR3 nucleotides read TGTGCCAGCAGCTTGGGGGACTCTGGTGGCTACACCTTC. The full variable domain, completed using reference TRBV5-4 and TRBJ1-2, is ETGVTQSPTHLIKTRGQQVTLRCSSQSGHNTVSWYQQALGQGPQFIFQYYREEENGRGNFPPRFSGLQFPNYSSELNVNALELDDSALYLCASSLGDSGGYTFGSGTRLTVV.

V and J are TRBV9 and TRBJ2-7, with D perhaps TRBD2 (5 bases). The CDR3 contains 15 residues. Germline V gene data show CDR1 as SGDLS and CDR2 as YYNGEE. Trimming pared 0 bases from V and 2 bases from J, leaving 12 bases between. The CDR3 nucleotides are TGTGCCAGCAGCGTAGCGACGGGGTCGGCCTACGAGCAGTACTTC. It translates to CASSVATGSAYEQYF.

This clone is a singleton in its sample. V usage is TRBV16 and J usage is TRBJ2-7, with 7 positions matching TRBD1. CDR1 and CDR2 from the germline V gene are KGHSY and FQNENV. The CDR3 spans 14 residues. J gave up 1 base and V 2 bases, and 2 bases lay outside the gene matches. The CDR3 nucleotides read TGTGCCAGCAGCCAAAGACAGGGTTCCTACGAGCAGTACTTC. Translating it yields CASSQRQGSYEQYF.

V is TRBV9 and J is TRBJ1-2; D not certain. The V and J ends lost 0 bases and 4 bases respectively, with 13 bases between them. Looked up from germline, CDR1 is SGDLS and CDR2 is YYNGEE. The length of the CDR3 is 15 residues. The CDR3 DNA is TGTGCCAGCAGCGTAGAGGAGGGCCCAGGCTATGGCTACACCTTC. It codes for CASSVEEGPGYGYTF. The entire variable domain, with the rest obtained from reference TRBV9 and TRBJ1-2, is as follows: DSGVTQTPKHLITATGQRVTLRCSPRSGDLSVYWYQQSLDQGLQFLIQYYNGEERAKGNILERFSAQQFPDLHSELNLSSLELGDSALYFCASSVEEGPGYGYTFGSGTRLTVV.

The gene calls are TRBV19 and TRBJ2-7, with 7 bases fitting TRBD1. In germline, CDR1 is LNHDA, CDR2 SQIVND (reference sequence). V gave up 2 bases and J gave up 3 bases; unmatched junction bases: 7. CDR3 length: 15 amino acids. The CDR3 sequence is CASSITSQGSYEQYF. CDR3 sequence (DNA): TGTGCCAGTAGTATAACGTCACAGGGGAGCTACGAGCAGTACTTC.